The T cell receptor (beta chain) described here comes from a study of OX40 agonist ivuxolimab in advanced cancers. Study-level background: The costimulatory receptor OX40 (CD134) was targeted by ivuxolimab, a fully human IgG2 agonistic monoclonal antibody. Intravenous ivuxolimab was administered to patients every 2 weeks at six dose levels: 0.01, 0.1, 0.3, 1.5, 3 and 10 mg/kg. Among the approximately 50 dose-escalation patients, approximately 20 had hepatocellular carcinoma, around 15 melanoma, 9 renal cell carcinoma and 9 head and neck cancer. The dose-escalation cohort was about 83% male with a mean age of roughly 60 years, ranging from 23 to 79. Patients were allowed to have had prior anti-PD-1, anti-PD-L1 or anti-CTLA-4 therapy, and roughly two fifths of the dose-escalation patients had been treated with checkpoint inhibitors. Partial responses occurred in three dose-escalation patients: two with cutaneous melanoma and one with hepatocellular carcinoma. Peripheral TCRbeta sequencing was intended to test whether TCR sequence diversity was altered and clonal T-cell expansion was caused by ivuxolimab. The paper covers the monotherapy dose-escalation part of the phase I ivuxolimab trial, which included N ≈ 50 patients. Overall study outcomes, separate from this receptor: Which antigens the clonally expanded peripheral T cells were specific for was not determined. Low levels of normalized T-cell clonal expansion were also seen in some nonresponding patients. At doses of 0.1 to 3.0 mg/kg, clonal expansion of both CD4+ and CD8+ blood T cells was observed from baseline to week 6. Partial responders in the 0.1-3.0 mg/kg groups had among the lowest normalized peripheral clonal expansion, especially among CD8+ T cells. After ivuxolimab, expanded clones were on average more numerous among CD8+ T cells than among CD4+ T cells.

This clone showed up just once. This receptor's antigen is unknown. No base quality information exists; no much larger clone differs at one position. The junction carries 20 bases between V and J, which are trimmed by 5 bases and 3 bases respectively. CDR1 and CDR2, per the germline V gene, are LGHNA and YNFKEQ. Measured from the cysteine to the phenylalanine, the CDR3 is 17 residues long. Here the CDR3 DNA is all that survives: 51 bases in frame from base 1. Genomic DNA was extracted from sorted cells for sequencing of the TCRbeta CDR3 region. The immunoSEQ Assay was used for sequencing of TCRbeta CDR3 regions. Entries here come from immuneACCESS through TCRdb and include only in-frame sequences with V and J called. Some clones fail to appear in such tables; in the studies checked, an unresolved V gene covers under half of the shortfall, and the cause of the remainder is unknown. The sample table records fewer than 25,000 clones; over 60% of these occur just once. Of the sample, 16% falls within the top ten clones.

The trial excluded patients who had a history of autoimmune disease or who were on systemic immunosuppression. Peripheral blood for TCR sequencing was collected from all dose cohorts at baseline, on cycle 4 day 1, and on cycle 7 day 1. Samples were obtained from an open-label, multicenter, first-in-human phase I dose-escalation trial of ivuxolimab. Adults with locally advanced or metastatic melanoma, renal cell carcinoma, hepatocellular carcinoma or head and neck squamous cell carcinoma were enrolled in the trial. Before TCR sequencing, CD4+ and CD8+ T cells were separately sorted from peripheral blood.

The sequences come from CD4+ or CD8+ T cells sorted from blood, collected in a trial of the OX40 agonist ivuxolimab. This sequence uses TRBV4-2 and TRBJ2-1; the D gene remains uncertain. This receptor was obtained from an adult with an advanced solid tumor such as melanoma, head and neck, liver or kidney cancer. CDR3 region: CASSYLEETPGYNEQFF. The bases are TGTGCCAGCAGCTACCTTGAAGAGACCCCGGGCTACAATGAGCAGTTCTTC.